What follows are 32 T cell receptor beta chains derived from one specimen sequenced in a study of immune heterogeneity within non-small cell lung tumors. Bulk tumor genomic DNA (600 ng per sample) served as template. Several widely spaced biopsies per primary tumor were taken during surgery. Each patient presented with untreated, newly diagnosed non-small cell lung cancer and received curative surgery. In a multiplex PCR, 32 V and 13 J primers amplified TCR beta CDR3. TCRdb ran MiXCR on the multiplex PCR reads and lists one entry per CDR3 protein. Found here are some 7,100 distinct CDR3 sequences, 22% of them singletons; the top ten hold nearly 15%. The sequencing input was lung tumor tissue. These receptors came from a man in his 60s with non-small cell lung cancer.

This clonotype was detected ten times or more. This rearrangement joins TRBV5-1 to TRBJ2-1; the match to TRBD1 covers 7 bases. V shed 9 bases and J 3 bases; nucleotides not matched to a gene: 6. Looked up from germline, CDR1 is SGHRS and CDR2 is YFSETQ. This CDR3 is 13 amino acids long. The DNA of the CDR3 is TGCGCCACCCAGGGGGAGAACTACAATGAGCAGTTCTTC. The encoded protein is CATQGENYNEQFF.

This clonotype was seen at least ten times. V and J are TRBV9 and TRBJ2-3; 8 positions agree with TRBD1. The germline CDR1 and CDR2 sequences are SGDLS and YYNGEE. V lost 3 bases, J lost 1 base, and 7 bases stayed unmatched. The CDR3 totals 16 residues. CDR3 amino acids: CASSAEDRAGTDTQYF. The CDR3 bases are TGTGCCAGCAGCGCGGAGGACAGGGCGGGCACAGATACGCAGTATTTT.

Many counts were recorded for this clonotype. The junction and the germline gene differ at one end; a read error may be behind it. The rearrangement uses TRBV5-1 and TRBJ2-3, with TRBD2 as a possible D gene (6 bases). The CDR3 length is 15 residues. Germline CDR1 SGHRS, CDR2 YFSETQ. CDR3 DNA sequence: TGCGCCAGCATCTTGGGGACTTCTTCCACAGATACGCAGTATTTT. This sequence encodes CASILGTSSTDTQYF.

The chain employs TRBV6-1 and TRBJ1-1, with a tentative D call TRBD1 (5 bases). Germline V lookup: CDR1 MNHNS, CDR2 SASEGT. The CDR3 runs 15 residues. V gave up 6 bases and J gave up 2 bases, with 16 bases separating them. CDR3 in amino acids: CASRKGERANTEAFF. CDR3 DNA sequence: TGTGCCAGCAGAAAAGGGGAGCGGGCAAACACTGAAGCTTTCTTT.

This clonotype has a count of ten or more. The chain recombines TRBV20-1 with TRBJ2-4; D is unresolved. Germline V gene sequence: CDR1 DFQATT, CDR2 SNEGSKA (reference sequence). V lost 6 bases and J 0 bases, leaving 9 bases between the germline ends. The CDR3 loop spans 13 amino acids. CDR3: CSATALAKNIQYF. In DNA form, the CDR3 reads TGCAGTGCCACAGCGCTAGCCAAAAACATTCAGTACTTC.

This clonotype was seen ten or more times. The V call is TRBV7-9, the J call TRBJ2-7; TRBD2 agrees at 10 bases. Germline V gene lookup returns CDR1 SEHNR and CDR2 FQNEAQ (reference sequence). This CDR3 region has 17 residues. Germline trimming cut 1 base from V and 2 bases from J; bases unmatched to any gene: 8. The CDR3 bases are TGTGCCAGCAGCTTAGTGGGTAGCGGGAGGTCCCCCTACGAGCAGTACTTC. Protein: CASSLVGSGRSPYEQYF.

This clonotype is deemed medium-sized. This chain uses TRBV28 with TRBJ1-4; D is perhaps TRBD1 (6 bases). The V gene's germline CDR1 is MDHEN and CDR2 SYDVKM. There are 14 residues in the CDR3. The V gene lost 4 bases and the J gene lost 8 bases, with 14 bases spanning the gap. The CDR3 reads CASSSAGASEKLFF. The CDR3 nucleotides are TGTGCCAGCAGTTCCGCAGGGGCGTCGGAAAAACTGTTTTTT.

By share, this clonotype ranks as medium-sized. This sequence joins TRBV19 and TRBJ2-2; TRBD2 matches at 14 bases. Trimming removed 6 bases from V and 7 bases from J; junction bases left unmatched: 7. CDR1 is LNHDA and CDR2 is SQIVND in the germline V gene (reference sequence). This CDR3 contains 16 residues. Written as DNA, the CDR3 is TGTGCCAGTAGCCCGGGACTAGCGGGAGTGGACGGGGAGCTGTTTTTT. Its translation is CASSPGLAGVDGELFF.

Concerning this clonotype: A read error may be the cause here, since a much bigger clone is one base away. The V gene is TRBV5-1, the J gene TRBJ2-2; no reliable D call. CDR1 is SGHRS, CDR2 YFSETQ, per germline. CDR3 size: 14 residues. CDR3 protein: CVSSSVVDTGELFF. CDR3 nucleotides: TGCGTCAGCAGCTCTGTTGTTGACACCGGGGAGCTGTTTTTT.

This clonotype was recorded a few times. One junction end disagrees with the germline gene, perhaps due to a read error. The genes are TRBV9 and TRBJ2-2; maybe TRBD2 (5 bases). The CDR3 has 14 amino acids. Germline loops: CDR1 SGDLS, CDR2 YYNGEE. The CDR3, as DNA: TGTGCCAGCAGCGTAGCAGGATCCACCGGGGAGCTGGTTTTT. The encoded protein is CASSVAGSTGELVF. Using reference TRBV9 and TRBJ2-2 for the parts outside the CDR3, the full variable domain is DSGVTQTPKHLITATGQRVTLRCSPRSGDLSVYWYQQSLDQGLQFLIQYYNGEERAKGNILERFSAQQFPDLHSELNLSSLELGDSALYFCASSVAGSTGELVFGEGSRLTVL.

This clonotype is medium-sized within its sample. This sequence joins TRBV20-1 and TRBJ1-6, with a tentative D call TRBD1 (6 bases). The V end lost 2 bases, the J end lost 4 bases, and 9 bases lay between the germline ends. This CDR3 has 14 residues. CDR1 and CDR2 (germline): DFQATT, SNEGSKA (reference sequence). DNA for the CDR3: TGCAGTGCTAGAACAACAGGGTATAATTCACCCCTCCACTTT. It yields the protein CSARTTGYNSPLHF.

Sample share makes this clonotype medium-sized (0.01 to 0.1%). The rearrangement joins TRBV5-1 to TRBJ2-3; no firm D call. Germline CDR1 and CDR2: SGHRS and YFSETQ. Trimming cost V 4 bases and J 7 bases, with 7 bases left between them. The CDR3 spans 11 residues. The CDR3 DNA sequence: TGCGCCAGCAGCGGCCAATATACGCAGTATTTT. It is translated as CASSGQYTQYF. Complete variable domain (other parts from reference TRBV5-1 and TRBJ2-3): KAGVTQTPRYLIKTRGQQVTLSCSPISGHRSVSWYQQTPGQGLQFLFEYFSETQRNKGNFPGRFSGRQFSNSRSEMNVSTLELGDSALYLCASSGQYTQYFGPGTRLTVL.

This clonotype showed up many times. This chain's CDR3 is CASRTLNTEAFF. The CDR3 region has the DNA TGTGCCAGCAGAACACTGAACACTGAAGCTTTCTTT. J is TRBJ1-1 and V is TRBV27; D unresolved. Germline CDR1 reads MNHEY; CDR2 reads SMNVEV (reference sequence). Deletions cut 6 bases from V and 0 bases from J, with 5 bases between. The CDR3 spans 12 residues.

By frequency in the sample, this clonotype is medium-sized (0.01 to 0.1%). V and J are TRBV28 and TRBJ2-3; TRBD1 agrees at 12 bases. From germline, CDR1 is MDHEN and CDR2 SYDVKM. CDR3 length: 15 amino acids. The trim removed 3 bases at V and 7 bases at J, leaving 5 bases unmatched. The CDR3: CASSFGGTGGNTQYF. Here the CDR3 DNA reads TGTGCCAGCAGTTTTGGGGGGACAGGGGGCAATACGCAGTATTTT.

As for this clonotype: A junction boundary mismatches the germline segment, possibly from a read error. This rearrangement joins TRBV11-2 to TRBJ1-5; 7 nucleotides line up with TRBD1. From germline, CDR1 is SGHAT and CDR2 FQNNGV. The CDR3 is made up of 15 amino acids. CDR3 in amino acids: CASSLRQGLHQPQHF. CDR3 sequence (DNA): TGTGCCAGCAGCTTACGACAGGGCTTACACCAGCCCCAGCACTTT.

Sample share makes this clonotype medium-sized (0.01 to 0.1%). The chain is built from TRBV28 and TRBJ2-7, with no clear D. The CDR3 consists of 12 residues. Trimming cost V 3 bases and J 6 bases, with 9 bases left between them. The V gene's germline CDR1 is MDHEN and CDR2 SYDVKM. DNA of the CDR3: TGTGCCAGCAGTTTTGGAGCTGGCGAGCAGTACTTC. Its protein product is CASSFGAGEQYF.

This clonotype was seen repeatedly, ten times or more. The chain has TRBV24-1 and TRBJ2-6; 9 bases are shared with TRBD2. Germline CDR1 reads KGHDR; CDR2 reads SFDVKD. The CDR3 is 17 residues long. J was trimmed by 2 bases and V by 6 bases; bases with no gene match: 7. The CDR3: CATSFAGGPAGANVLTF. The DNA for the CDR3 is TGTGCCACCAGTTTCGCGGGAGGGCCGGCTGGGGCCAACGTCCTGACTTTC.

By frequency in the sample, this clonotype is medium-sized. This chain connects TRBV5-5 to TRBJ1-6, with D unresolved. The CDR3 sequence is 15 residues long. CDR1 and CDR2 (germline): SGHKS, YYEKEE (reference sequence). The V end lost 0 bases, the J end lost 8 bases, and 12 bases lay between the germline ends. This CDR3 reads CASSLVEGRYSPLHF. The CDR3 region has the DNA TGTGCCAGCAGCTTGGTGGAGGGTCGATATTCACCCCTCCACTTT. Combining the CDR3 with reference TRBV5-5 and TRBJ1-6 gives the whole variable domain DAGVTQSPTHLIKTRGQQVTLRCSPISGHKSVSWYQQVLGQGPQFIFQYYEKEERGRGNFPDRFSARQFPNYSSELNVNALLLGDSALYLCASSLVEGRYSPLHFGNGTRLTVT.

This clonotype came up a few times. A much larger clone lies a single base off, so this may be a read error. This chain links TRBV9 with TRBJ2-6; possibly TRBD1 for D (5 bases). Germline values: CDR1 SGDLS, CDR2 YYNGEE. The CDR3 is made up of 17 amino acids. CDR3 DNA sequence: TGTGCCAGCAGCCCTGATCAACCCTACTCTGGGGCCAACGTCCTGATTTTC. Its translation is CASSPDQPYSGANVLIF.

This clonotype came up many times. The CDR3 coding sequence is TGTGCCAGCGGACTGGGTTATAATTCACCCCTCCACTTT. Its protein product is CASGLGYNSPLHF. The chain recombines TRBV28 with TRBJ1-6; unclear D gene. In germline, CDR1 is MDHEN, CDR2 SYDVKM. The CDR3 length is 13 residues. Trimming cost V 8 bases and J 4 bases, with 9 bases left between them.

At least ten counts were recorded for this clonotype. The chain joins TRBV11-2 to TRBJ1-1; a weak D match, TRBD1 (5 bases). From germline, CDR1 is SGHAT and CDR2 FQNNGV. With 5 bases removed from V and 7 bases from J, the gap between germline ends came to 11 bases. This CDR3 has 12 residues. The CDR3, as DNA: TGTGCCAGCAGCGCTCAGGGCATTGAAGCTTTCTTT. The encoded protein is CASSAQGIEAFF.

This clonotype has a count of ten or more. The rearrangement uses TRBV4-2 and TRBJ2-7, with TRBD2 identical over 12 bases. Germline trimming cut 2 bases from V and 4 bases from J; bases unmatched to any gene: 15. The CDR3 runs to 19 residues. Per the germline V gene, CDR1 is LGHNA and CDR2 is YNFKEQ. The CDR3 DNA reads TGTGCCAGCAGCCAACTATCGGGGCTAGCGGGAGGGCTTTTTTACGAGCAGTACTTC. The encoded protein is CASSQLSGLAGGLFYEQYF.

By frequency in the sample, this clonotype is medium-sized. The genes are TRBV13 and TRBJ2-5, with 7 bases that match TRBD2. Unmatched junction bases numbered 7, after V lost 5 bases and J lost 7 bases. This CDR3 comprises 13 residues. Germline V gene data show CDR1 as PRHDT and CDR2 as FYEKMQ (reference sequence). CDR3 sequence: CASSQTREGTQYF. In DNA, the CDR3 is TGTGCCAGCAGCCAAACCAGGGAGGGGACCCAGTACTTC.

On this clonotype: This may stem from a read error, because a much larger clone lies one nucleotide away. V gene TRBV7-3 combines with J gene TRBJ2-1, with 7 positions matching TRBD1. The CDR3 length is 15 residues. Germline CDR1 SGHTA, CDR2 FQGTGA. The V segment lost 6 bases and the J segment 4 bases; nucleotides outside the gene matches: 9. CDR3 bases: TGTGCCAGCAGATCCGTCCCGGGACAGTACAATGAGCAGTTCTTC. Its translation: CASRSVPGQYNEQFF.

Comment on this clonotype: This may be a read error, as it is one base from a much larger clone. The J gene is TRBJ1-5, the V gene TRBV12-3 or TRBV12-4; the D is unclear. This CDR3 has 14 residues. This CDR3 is CASSFSGENQSQHF. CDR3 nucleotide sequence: TGTGCCAGCAGTTTTTCAGGAGAGAATCAGTCCCAGCATTTT.

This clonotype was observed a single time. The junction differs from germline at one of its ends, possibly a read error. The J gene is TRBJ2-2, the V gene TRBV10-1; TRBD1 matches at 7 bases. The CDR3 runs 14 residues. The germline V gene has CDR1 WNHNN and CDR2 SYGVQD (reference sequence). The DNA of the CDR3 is TGCTCCAGCAGTGACAGGGCTTACACCGAGGAGCTGTTTTTT. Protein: CSSSDRAYTEELFF.

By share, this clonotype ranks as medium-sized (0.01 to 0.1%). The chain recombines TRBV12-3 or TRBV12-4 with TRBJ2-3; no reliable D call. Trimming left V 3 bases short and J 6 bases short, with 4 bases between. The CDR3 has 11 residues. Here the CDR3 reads CASSFADTQYF. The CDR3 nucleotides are TGTGCCAGCAGTTTCGCGGATACGCAGTATTTT.

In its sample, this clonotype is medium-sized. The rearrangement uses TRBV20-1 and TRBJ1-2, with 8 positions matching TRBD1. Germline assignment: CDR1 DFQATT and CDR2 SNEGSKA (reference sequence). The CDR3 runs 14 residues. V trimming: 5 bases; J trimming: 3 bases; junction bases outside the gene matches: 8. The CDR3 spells CSAHDRGRHYGYTF. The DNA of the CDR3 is TGCAGTGCTCATGACAGGGGTAGGCACTATGGCTACACCTTC.

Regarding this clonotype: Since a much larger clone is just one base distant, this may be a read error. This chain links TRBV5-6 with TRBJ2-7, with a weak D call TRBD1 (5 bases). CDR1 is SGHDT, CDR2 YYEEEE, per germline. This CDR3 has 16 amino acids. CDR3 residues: CANSLEGKGRRYEQYF. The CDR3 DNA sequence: TGTGCCAACAGCTTGGAAGGGAAGGGGCGCAGGTACGAGCAGTACTTC.

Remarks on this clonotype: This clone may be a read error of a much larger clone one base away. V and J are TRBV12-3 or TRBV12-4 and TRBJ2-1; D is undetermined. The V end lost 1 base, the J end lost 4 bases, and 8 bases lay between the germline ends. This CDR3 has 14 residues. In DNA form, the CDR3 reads TGTGCCAGCAGTTTAGTACAGTATTACAATGAGCAGTTCTTC. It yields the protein CASSLVQYYNEQFF.

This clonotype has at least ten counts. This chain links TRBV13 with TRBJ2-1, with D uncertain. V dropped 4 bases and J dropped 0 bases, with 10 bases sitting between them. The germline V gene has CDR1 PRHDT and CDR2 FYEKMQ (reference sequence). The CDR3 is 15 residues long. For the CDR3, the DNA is TGTGCCAGCAGCTCCGAGAGGAACTCCTACAATGAGCAGTTCTTC. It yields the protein CASSSERNSYNEQFF.

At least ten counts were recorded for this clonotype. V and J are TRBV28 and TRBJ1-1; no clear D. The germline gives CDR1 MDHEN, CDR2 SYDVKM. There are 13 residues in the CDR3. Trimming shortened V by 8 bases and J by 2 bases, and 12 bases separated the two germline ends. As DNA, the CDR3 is TGTGCCAGCGGAGCCCCAATAAACACTGAAGCTTTCTTT. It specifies CASGAPINTEAFF.